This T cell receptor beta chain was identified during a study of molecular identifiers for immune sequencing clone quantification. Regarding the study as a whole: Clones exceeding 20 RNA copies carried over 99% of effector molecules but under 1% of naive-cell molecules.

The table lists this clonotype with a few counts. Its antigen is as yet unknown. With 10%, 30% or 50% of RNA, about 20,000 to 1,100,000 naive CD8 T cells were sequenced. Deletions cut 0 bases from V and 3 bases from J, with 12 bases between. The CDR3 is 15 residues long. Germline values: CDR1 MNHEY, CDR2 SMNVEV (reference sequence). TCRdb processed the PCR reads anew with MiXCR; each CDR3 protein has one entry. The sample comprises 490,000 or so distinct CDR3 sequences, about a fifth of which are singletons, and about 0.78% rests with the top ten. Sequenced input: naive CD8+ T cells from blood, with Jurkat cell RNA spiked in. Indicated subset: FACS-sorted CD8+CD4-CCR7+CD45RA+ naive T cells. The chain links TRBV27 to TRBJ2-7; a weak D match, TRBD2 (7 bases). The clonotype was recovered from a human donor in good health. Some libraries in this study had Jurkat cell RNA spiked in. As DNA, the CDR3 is TGTGCCAGCAGTTTATCCGTGGGGGGGCACTACGAGCAGTACTTC. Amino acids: CASSLSVGGHYEQYF.